Shown below are 15 T cell receptor beta chains from a single sample sequenced in a study of cytomegalovirus exposure and HLA in healthy donors. The study ran its PCR with 60 Vbeta and 13 Jbeta primers. Sequenced by immunoSEQ multiplex PCR; TCRdb stores in-frame clones only, minus some. The repertoire includes some 120,000 clones, roughly 82% of them detected once, and under 7% sits in the top ten. Sample: PBMCs. Source of these receptors: a man between 18 and 29 years old in good health and CMV-seropositive.

The rearrangement uses TRBV28 and TRBJ1-1, with D uncertain. The CDR3 sequence is 16 residues long. The germline gives CDR1 MDHEN, CDR2 SYDVKM. The V gene lost 6 bases and the J gene lost 2 bases, with 19 bases spanning the gap. CDR3 region: CASSFGVGGSNTEAFF. CDR3 nucleotide sequence: TGTGCCAGCAGCTTCGGAGTGGGAGGGAGTAACACTGAAGCTTTCTTT.

About this clone itself: An end of the junction does not agree with germline; a read error may underlie this. The chain recombines TRBV7-3 with TRBJ2-4; 7 nucleotides line up with TRBD2. The germline V gene encodes CDR1 SGHTA and CDR2 FQGTGA. The length of the CDR3 is 13 residues. The CDR3: CASSLGGRNSQYF. CDR3 DNA sequence: TGTGCCAGCAGCCTCGGGGGGAGAAACAGTCAGTACTTC. Looking up the rest from reference TRBV7-3 and TRBJ2-4 gives the full variable domain: GAGVSQTPSNKVTEKGKYVELRCDPISGHTALYWYRQSLGQGPEFLIYFQGTGAADDSGLPNDRFFAVRPEGSVSTLKIQRTERGDSAVYLCASSLGGRNSQYFGAGTRLSVL.

This chain connects TRBV28 to TRBJ2-7, with TRBD1 matching 9 bases. Germline V gene sequence: CDR1 MDHEN, CDR2 SYDVKM. This CDR3 spans 15 amino acids. J was trimmed by 4 bases and V by 0 bases; bases with no gene match: 4. The DNA for the CDR3 is TGTGCCAGCAGTTTATGGGGGACAGGGCGTTACGAGCAGTACTTC. Translation gives CASSLWGTGRYEQYF.

V and J are TRBV4-1 and TRBJ1-5; D possibly corresponds to TRBD1 (6 bases). V shed 1 base and J shed 0 bases, with 10 bases lying between them. Germline V gene data show CDR1 as MGHRA and CDR2 as YSYEKL. The CDR3 has 16 amino acids. In DNA, the CDR3 is TGCGCCAGCAGCCAAGGGACAGTTTATAGCAATCAGCCCCAGCATTTT. It is translated as CASSQGTVYSNQPQHF.

The CDR3 DNA is TGCAGCGCGTCGGGGGGCGGGGCAGATACGCAGTATTTT. It codes for CSASGGGADTQYF. This rearrangement joins TRBV29-1 to TRBJ2-3, with D tentatively TRBD2 (7 bases). Per the germline V gene, CDR1 is SQVTM and CDR2 is ANQGSEA. V dropped 7 bases and J dropped 4 bases, with 15 bases sitting between them. The CDR3 sequence is 13 residues long.

This clone showed up just a few times. The junction departs from the called germline gene at one end, perhaps through a read error. This sequence joins TRBV2 and TRBJ2-4, with TRBD1 identical over 9 bases. The germline CDR1 and CDR2 sequences are SNHLY and FYNNEI. The CDR3 sequence is 15 residues long. As DNA, the CDR3 is TGTGCCAGCTACAGGGGGCCTATAGCCAAAAACAGTCAGTACTTC. The encoded protein is CASYRGPIAKNSQYF.

This clone was detected a few times. The chain combines TRBV6-6 with TRBJ2-7, with TRBD2 matching 7 bases. Germline V gene sequence: CDR1 MNHNY, CDR2 SVGAGI (reference sequence). The trim removed 7 bases at V and 3 bases at J, leaving 9 bases unmatched. The length of the CDR3 is 14 residues. CDR3 bases: TGTGCCAGCACCGGTCTGCGGGAGTTCTACGAGCAGTACTTC. It codes for CASTGLREFYEQYF.

The chain employs TRBV19 and TRBJ2-4; maybe TRBD2 (5 bases). The CDR3 contains 17 residues. The ends were cut back, 4 bases at V and 1 base at J, with 17 bases in the middle. Germline assignment: CDR1 LNHDA and CDR2 SQIVND (reference sequence). CDR3 in amino acids: CASSKPSAVAAKNIQYF. The CDR3 region has the DNA TGTGCCAGTAGTAAGCCCTCAGCCGTAGCGGCCAAAAACATTCAGTACTTC. Looking up the rest from reference TRBV19 and TRBJ2-4 gives the full variable domain: DGGITQSPKYLFRKEGQNVTLSCEQNLNHDAMYWYRQDPGQGLRLIYYSQIVNDFQKGDIAEGYSVSREKKESFPLTVTSAQKNPTAFYLCASSKPSAVAAKNIQYFGAGTRLSVL.

This clone appeared a single time. The rearrangement joins TRBV29-1 to TRBJ2-7, with 7 positions matching TRBD1. This CDR3 region has 13 residues. The V and J ends lost 4 bases and 4 bases, in that order; junction bases with no gene match: 7. Germline CDR1 reads SQVTM; CDR2 reads ANQGSEA. This CDR3 is CSVGNRQGYEQYF. CDR3 nucleotides: TGCAGCGTTGGAAACCGACAGGGTTACGAGCAGTACTTC.

The chain joins TRBV6-4 to TRBJ1-4, with TRBD1 as a possible D gene (5 bases). This CDR3 is built from 14 residues. V gave up 4 bases and J gave up 10 bases, with 16 bases separating them. Germline-derived CDR1 and CDR2 are MRHNA and SNTAGT. The CDR3 loop reads CASSVGGDDGKLFF. The CDR3 coding sequence is TGTGCCAGCAGTGTTGGAGGGGACGATGGAAAACTGTTTTTT.

CDR3 in DNA: TGTGCCAGCTCACCCGGGACAGGGTCCCAGCCCCAGCATTTT. Encoded protein: CASSPGTGSQPQHF. The chain employs TRBV18 and TRBJ1-5, with 9 bases lining up with TRBD1. The germline gives CDR1 KGHSH, CDR2 LQKENI. The CDR3 has 14 amino acids. V was pared by 3 bases and J by 7 bases, with 4 bases of the junction left unmatched.

The V call is TRBV5-4, the J call TRBJ2-2, with 9 bases that match TRBD2. Trimming cost V 4 bases and J 3 bases; bases outside gene matches: 4. Germline CDR1 SGHNT, CDR2 YYREEE (reference sequence). The CDR3 runs 15 residues. CDR3 sequence: CASSLTSGYTGELFF. The CDR3 bases are TGTGCCAGCAGCCTAACTAGCGGGTACACCGGGGAGCTGTTTTTT.

This chain joins TRBV7-3 and TRBJ1-2; perhaps TRBD1 as D (5 bases). The germline V gene encodes CDR1 SGHTA and CDR2 FQGTGA. This CDR3 comprises 15 residues. V was cut by 5 bases and J by 5 bases, with 18 bases left in between. CDR3 loop: CASSRGGDPSYGYTF. As DNA, the CDR3 is TGTGCCAGCAGCCGAGGCGGGGACCCTTCATATGGCTACACCTTC.

The chain links TRBV29-1 to TRBJ1-3; 7 bases map to TRBD1. Trimming at V came to 6 bases and at J to 3 bases, leaving 8 bases not matched to a gene. This CDR3 region has 14 residues. The germline CDR1 and CDR2 sequences are SQVTM and ANQGSEA. The CDR3 protein is CSVGSTGNGNTIYF. DNA of the CDR3: TGCAGCGTAGGATCGACAGGGAATGGAAACACCATATATTTT.

The V gene is TRBV6-1, the J gene TRBJ2-7, with a possible D match to TRBD2 (5 bases). The CDR3 sequence is 14 residues long. The V and J ends lost 6 bases and 2 bases respectively, with 14 bases between them. CDR1 and CDR2 (germline): MNHNS, SASEGT. The CDR3 coding sequence is TGTGCCAGCAGGGACTGGGCCAGCGCCTACGAGCAGTACTTC. Encoded protein: CASRDWASAYEQYF.